The subject of this entry is one T cell receptor (beta chain). The antigen is undetermined. 13 Jbeta primers and 60 Vbeta primers were used for the PCR. This table comes from immunoSEQ multiplex PCR, and its TCRdb copy is limited to in-frame clones, with some not included. The table includes just under 95,000 clones, over 75% detected once. This entry is derived from a study of cytomegalovirus exposure and HLA in healthy donors. Findings and caveats of the study: In a later analysis, about 17,000 TCR beta sequences were associated with HLA alleles at 0.05 false discovery rate. Later analysis reportedly placed an Asian-associated ancestry cluster below the roughly 700-donor mean in N-insertions. It was reportedly the case that the classifier diagnosed cytomegalovirus status with high specificity and sensitivity.

The clonotype was recovered from a girl aged 2-10 years in good health and CMV-seropositive. The sample was PBMCs.

CDR3 protein: CASSSTLTYNEQFF. The CDR3 region has the DNA TGTGCCAGCAGCTCGACTCTTACCTACAATGAGCAGTTCTTC. V usage is TRBV7-2 and J usage is TRBJ2-1; D is unclear. V was clipped by 4 bases and J by 2 bases, with 9 bases between them. The CDR3 length is 14 residues. Germline V gene lookup returns CDR1 SGHTA and CDR2 FQGNSA.